Presented here are 15 T cell receptor beta chains from one specimen sequenced in a study of regulatory T cells in long-lasting Graves disease. CDR3-region Arm-PCR and iRepertoire HTBI primers produced the TCR beta libraries. TCRdb called the multiplex PCR reads again in MiXCR, with one record for every CDR3 protein. Seen here are roughly 260,000 distinct CDR3 sequences, 18% observed once, and the top ten hold 11% to 15%. Stated time point: newly diagnosed GD, antithyroid drugs for less than 3 months. Making the TCR library involved RNA that had been extracted from PBMCs. These data were likewise used in another study, on T cells in Graves' hyperthyroidism and ophthalmopathy.

The material was peripheral blood mononuclear cells (PBMCs), obtained at new diagnosis, from a patient treated with antithyroid drugs. These receptors were obtained from a woman in her 30s with Graves disease.

This clonotype was seen at least ten times. The chain is built from TRBV11-2 and TRBJ1-2, with 7 bases aligning to TRBD1. V shed 0 bases, J shed 4 bases, and the junction held 5 bases outside the gene matches. Looked up from germline, CDR1 is SGHAT and CDR2 is FQNNGV. The CDR3 is 15 amino acids. CDR3 amino acids: CASSLDGTAPYGYTF. The CDR3, as DNA: TGTGCCAGCAGCTTAGACGGGACAGCGCCCTATGGCTACACCTTC.

This clonotype was seen repeatedly, ten times or more. CDR3 DNA: TGCAGTGCTAGTCCACTAGCGGAAGAGACCCAGTACTTC. This translates into CSASPLAEETQYF. V and J are TRBV20-1 and TRBJ2-1; 8 bases match TRBD2. The J call may be wrong; the DNA end is better matched by TRBJ2-5. Germline V gene data show CDR1 as DFQATT and CDR2 as SNEGSKA (reference sequence). This CDR3 contains 13 residues.

This clonotype was detected only a few times. The CDR3 spells CASSHDWDTIDGGTDTQYF. CDR3 bases: TGTGCCAGCAGTCACGACTGGGACACTATAGACGGAGGCACAGATACGCAGTATTTT. The chain combines TRBV7-2 with TRBJ2-3, with D possibly matching TRBD1 (6 bases). V was pared by 6 bases and J by 1 base, with 26 bases between. This CDR3 comprises 19 residues. CDR1 is SGHTA and CDR2 is FQGNSA in the germline V gene. Drawing the rest from reference TRBV7-2 and TRBJ2-3, the complete variable domain is GAGVSQSPSNKVTEKGKDVELRCDPISGHTALYWYRQSLGQGLEFLIYFQGNSAPDKSGLPSDRFSAERTGGSVSTLTIQRTQQEDSAVYLCASSHDWDTIDGGTDTQYFGPGTRLTVL.

The V and J genes are TRBV5-4 and TRBJ2-2; possible D gene TRBD2, 6 bases. The germline gives CDR1 SGHNT, CDR2 YYREEE (reference sequence). The V gene lost 0 bases and the J gene lost 6 bases, with 12 bases spanning the gap. The CDR3 sequence is 15 residues long. CDR3 sequence reads: CASSLAGAGSGELFF. In DNA form, the CDR3 reads TGTGCCAGCAGCTTGGCCGGCGCGGGGTCCGGGGAGCTGTTTTTT. Drawing the rest from reference TRBV5-4 and TRBJ2-2, the complete variable domain is ETGVTQSPTHLIKTRGQQVTLRCSSQSGHNTVSWYQQALGQGPQFIFQYYREEENGRGNFPPRFSGLQFPNYSSELNVNALELDDSALYLCASSLAGAGSGELFFGEGSRLTVL.

This clonotype has a count of ten or more. CDR3 protein: CATSRDREDGYTF. The CDR3 region has the DNA TGTGCCACCAGCAGGGACAGGGAGGATGGCTACACCTTC. This chain joins TRBV15 and TRBJ1-2; 8 bases are shared with TRBD1. Germline V gene lookup returns CDR1 LNHNV and CDR2 YYDKDF (reference sequence). Trimming removed 3 bases from V and 6 bases from J; junction bases left unmatched: 3. The CDR3 is 13 amino acids.

This clonotype was counted ten times or more. The genes are TRBV20-1 and TRBJ2-1; TRBD1 or TRBD2 may be the D gene (6 bases each). CDR1 and CDR2 from the germline V gene are DFQATT and SNEGSKA (reference sequence). The CDR3 extends over 16 amino acids. Deletions cut 0 bases from V and 0 bases from J, with 12 bases between. Here the CDR3 DNA reads TGCAGTGCTAGAGATTTTGAGGGGGGCTCCTACAATGAGCAGTTCTTC. Translation: CSARDFEGGSYNEQFF.

Comment on this clonotype: This sequence may be a read error, since a much larger clone differs from it by one base. V gene TRBV20-1 combines with J gene TRBJ1-1; a weak D match, TRBD1 (6 bases). The V and J ends lost 7 bases and 0 bases respectively, with 15 bases between them. Germline CDR1 is DFQATT and CDR2 is SNEGSKA (reference sequence). The CDR3 spans 14 residues. CDR3 protein: CSGRPGHLNTEAFF. The CDR3 bases are TGCAGTGGCAGACCGGGACATCTGAACACTGAAGCTTTCTTT.

This clonotype was counted at least ten times. The genes are TRBV18 and TRBJ1-2, with D possibly matching TRBD1 (5 bases). Per the germline V gene, CDR1 is KGHSH and CDR2 is LQKENI. The V and J ends lost 3 bases and 4 bases respectively, with 12 bases between them. This CDR3 region has 14 residues. The CDR3 here is CASSPTDSPYGYTF. The DNA for the CDR3 is TGTGCCAGCTCACCTACCGACAGCCCCTATGGCTACACCTTC.

This clonotype was observed at least ten times. The rearrangement uses TRBV5-1 and TRBJ1-2; 8 bases match TRBD1. The CDR3 extends over 20 amino acids. V lost 2 bases and J lost 3; bases outside the gene matches: 21. In germline, CDR1 is SGHRS, CDR2 YFSETQ. The CDR3 DNA follows: TGCGCCAGCAGCTTCAAGGCCGGACAGGGCCCATTCACGCGTCACTATGGCTACACCTTC. Encoded protein: CASSFKAGQGPFTRHYGYTF.

The rearrangement links TRBV11-2 to TRBJ2-1; 9 nucleotides agree with TRBD2. V lost 6 bases to trimming and J lost 11 bases; unmatched junction nucleotides: 14. The CDR3 runs to 15 residues. CDR1 SGHAT and CDR2 FQNNGV come from the germline V gene. The CDR3 bases are TGTGCCAGCAGTTGGGGCGGACTAGCGCGGAACAAGCAGTTCTTC. Translated: CASSWGGLARNKQFF. Supplemented by reference TRBV11-2 and TRBJ2-1, the full variable domain reads EAGVAQSPRYKIIEKRQSVAFWCNPISGHATLYWYQQILGQGPKLLIQFQNNGVVDDSQLPKDRFSAERLKGVDSTLKIQPAKLEDSAVYLCASSWGGLARNKQFFGPGTRLTVL.

This clonotype showed up many times. The V and J genes are TRBV5-1 and TRBJ1-4; D unclear. The CDR3 runs 15 residues. V was trimmed by 1 base and J by 3 bases, leaving 10 bases between them. In germline, CDR1 is SGHRS, CDR2 YFSETQ. CDR3 DNA: TGCGCCAGCAGCTTGCGGCTGGGCCCTAATGAAAAACTGTTTTTT. Its protein is CASSLRLGPNEKLFF. Full variable domain (outside the CDR3, taken from reference TRBV5-1 and TRBJ1-4): KAGVTQTPRYLIKTRGQQVTLSCSPISGHRSVSWYQQTPGQGLQFLFEYFSETQRNKGNFPGRFSGRQFSNSRSEMNVSTLELGDSALYLCASSLRLGPNEKLFFGSGTQLSVL.

V usage is TRBV5-5 and J usage is TRBJ1-3; the match to TRBD1 covers 12 bases. Germline lookup yields CDR1 SGHKS and CDR2 YYEKEE (reference sequence). The ends lost 3 bases at V and 0 bases at J; junction bases unmatched: 4. The CDR3 is made up of 17 amino acids. CDR3 region: CASSWGTGGRSGNTIYF. The CDR3 DNA follows: TGTGCCAGCAGCTGGGGGACAGGGGGCCGCTCTGGAAACACCATATATTTT.

This clonotype was seen repeatedly, ten times or more. The chain is built from TRBV20-1 and TRBJ2-7; TRBD1 agrees at 8 bases. The V segment lost 6 bases and the J segment 2 bases; nucleotides outside the gene matches: 6. CDR1 DFQATT and CDR2 SNEGSKA come from the germline V gene (reference sequence). This CDR3 region has 13 residues. Here the CDR3 DNA reads TGCAGTGCCCCCTCGGACAGGGCCTACGAGCAGTACTTC. Translated: CSAPSDRAYEQYF.

The table lists this clonotype with many counts. In DNA, the CDR3 is TGTGCCAGCAGTTACCAGAGGCATGAGCAGTTCTTC. This encodes CASSYQRHEQFF. The gene calls are TRBV6-5 and TRBJ2-1; no firm D call. V was clipped by 2 bases and J by 8 bases, with 7 bases between them. Germline CDR1 is MNHEY and CDR2 is SVGAGI. The CDR3 covers 12 residues.

The chain joins TRBV7-9 to TRBJ1-1, with D unresolved. The germline V and J ends were trimmed by 3 bases and 7 bases, with 15 bases remaining between them. Germline V CDR1 and CDR2: SEHNR, FQNEAQ (reference sequence). CDR3 length equals 14 residues. CDR3 protein: CASSLDPSSGEAFF. CDR3 nucleotides: TGTGCCAGCAGCTTGGACCCTTCGAGCGGTGAAGCTTTCTTT.